This TCR beta chain originates from a study of blood T cell repertoires in COVID-19. Study-level information: From the United States, Italy and Spain came samples of acute and convalescent COVID-19. Nucleic acid was either cDNA or gDNA, and it came from T cells, B-cell-depleted T cells, or PBMCs.

Per the germline V gene, CDR1 is SQVTM and CDR2 is ANQGSEA. The CDR3 covers 14 residues. Trimming cost V 4 bases and J 0 bases, with 10 bases left between them. Original data processing: Amplification of reference gene primers provided the estimated nucleated cell counts. Assay used: immunoSEQ multiplex PCR; TCRdb lists only in-frame clones, some missing. V and J calls and clone size come straight from that table; D and trimming were deduced from the DNA. The sample carries about 75,000 clones, 70% to 90% recorded once. The source is a human donor in a cohort sampled during active COVID-19. This chain links TRBV29-1 with TRBJ2-1; D call uncertain. The specimen sequenced was peripheral blood. The CDR3 DNA reads TGCAGCGTTGGTATATCCGGCTCCTACAATGAGCAGTTCTTC. This translates into CSVGISGSYNEQFF.